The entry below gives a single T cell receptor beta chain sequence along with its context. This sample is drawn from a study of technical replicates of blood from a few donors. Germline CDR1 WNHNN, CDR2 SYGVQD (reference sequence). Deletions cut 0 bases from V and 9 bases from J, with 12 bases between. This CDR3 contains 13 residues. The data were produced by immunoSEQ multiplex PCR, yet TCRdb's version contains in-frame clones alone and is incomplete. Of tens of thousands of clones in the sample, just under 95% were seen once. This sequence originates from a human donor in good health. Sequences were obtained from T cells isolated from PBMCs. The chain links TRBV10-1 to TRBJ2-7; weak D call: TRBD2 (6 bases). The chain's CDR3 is CASSESDPSAQYF. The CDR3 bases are TGCGCCAGCAGTGAGTCGGACCCTAGCGCGCAGTACTTC.